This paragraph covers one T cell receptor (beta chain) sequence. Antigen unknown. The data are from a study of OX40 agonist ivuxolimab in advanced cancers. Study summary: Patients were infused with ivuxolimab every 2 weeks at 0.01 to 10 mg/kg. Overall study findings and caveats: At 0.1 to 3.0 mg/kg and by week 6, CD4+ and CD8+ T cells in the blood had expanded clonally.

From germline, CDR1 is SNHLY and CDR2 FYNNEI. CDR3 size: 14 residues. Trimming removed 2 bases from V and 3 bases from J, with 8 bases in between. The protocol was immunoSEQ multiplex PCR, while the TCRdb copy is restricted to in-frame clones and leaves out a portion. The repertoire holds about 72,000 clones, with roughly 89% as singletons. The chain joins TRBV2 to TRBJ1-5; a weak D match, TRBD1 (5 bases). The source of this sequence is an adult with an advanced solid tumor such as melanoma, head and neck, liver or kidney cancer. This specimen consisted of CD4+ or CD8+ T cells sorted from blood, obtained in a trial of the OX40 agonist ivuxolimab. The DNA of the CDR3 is TGTGCCAGCAGTGAATTAGGGGTCAATCAGCCCCAGCATTTT. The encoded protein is CASSELGVNQPQHF.